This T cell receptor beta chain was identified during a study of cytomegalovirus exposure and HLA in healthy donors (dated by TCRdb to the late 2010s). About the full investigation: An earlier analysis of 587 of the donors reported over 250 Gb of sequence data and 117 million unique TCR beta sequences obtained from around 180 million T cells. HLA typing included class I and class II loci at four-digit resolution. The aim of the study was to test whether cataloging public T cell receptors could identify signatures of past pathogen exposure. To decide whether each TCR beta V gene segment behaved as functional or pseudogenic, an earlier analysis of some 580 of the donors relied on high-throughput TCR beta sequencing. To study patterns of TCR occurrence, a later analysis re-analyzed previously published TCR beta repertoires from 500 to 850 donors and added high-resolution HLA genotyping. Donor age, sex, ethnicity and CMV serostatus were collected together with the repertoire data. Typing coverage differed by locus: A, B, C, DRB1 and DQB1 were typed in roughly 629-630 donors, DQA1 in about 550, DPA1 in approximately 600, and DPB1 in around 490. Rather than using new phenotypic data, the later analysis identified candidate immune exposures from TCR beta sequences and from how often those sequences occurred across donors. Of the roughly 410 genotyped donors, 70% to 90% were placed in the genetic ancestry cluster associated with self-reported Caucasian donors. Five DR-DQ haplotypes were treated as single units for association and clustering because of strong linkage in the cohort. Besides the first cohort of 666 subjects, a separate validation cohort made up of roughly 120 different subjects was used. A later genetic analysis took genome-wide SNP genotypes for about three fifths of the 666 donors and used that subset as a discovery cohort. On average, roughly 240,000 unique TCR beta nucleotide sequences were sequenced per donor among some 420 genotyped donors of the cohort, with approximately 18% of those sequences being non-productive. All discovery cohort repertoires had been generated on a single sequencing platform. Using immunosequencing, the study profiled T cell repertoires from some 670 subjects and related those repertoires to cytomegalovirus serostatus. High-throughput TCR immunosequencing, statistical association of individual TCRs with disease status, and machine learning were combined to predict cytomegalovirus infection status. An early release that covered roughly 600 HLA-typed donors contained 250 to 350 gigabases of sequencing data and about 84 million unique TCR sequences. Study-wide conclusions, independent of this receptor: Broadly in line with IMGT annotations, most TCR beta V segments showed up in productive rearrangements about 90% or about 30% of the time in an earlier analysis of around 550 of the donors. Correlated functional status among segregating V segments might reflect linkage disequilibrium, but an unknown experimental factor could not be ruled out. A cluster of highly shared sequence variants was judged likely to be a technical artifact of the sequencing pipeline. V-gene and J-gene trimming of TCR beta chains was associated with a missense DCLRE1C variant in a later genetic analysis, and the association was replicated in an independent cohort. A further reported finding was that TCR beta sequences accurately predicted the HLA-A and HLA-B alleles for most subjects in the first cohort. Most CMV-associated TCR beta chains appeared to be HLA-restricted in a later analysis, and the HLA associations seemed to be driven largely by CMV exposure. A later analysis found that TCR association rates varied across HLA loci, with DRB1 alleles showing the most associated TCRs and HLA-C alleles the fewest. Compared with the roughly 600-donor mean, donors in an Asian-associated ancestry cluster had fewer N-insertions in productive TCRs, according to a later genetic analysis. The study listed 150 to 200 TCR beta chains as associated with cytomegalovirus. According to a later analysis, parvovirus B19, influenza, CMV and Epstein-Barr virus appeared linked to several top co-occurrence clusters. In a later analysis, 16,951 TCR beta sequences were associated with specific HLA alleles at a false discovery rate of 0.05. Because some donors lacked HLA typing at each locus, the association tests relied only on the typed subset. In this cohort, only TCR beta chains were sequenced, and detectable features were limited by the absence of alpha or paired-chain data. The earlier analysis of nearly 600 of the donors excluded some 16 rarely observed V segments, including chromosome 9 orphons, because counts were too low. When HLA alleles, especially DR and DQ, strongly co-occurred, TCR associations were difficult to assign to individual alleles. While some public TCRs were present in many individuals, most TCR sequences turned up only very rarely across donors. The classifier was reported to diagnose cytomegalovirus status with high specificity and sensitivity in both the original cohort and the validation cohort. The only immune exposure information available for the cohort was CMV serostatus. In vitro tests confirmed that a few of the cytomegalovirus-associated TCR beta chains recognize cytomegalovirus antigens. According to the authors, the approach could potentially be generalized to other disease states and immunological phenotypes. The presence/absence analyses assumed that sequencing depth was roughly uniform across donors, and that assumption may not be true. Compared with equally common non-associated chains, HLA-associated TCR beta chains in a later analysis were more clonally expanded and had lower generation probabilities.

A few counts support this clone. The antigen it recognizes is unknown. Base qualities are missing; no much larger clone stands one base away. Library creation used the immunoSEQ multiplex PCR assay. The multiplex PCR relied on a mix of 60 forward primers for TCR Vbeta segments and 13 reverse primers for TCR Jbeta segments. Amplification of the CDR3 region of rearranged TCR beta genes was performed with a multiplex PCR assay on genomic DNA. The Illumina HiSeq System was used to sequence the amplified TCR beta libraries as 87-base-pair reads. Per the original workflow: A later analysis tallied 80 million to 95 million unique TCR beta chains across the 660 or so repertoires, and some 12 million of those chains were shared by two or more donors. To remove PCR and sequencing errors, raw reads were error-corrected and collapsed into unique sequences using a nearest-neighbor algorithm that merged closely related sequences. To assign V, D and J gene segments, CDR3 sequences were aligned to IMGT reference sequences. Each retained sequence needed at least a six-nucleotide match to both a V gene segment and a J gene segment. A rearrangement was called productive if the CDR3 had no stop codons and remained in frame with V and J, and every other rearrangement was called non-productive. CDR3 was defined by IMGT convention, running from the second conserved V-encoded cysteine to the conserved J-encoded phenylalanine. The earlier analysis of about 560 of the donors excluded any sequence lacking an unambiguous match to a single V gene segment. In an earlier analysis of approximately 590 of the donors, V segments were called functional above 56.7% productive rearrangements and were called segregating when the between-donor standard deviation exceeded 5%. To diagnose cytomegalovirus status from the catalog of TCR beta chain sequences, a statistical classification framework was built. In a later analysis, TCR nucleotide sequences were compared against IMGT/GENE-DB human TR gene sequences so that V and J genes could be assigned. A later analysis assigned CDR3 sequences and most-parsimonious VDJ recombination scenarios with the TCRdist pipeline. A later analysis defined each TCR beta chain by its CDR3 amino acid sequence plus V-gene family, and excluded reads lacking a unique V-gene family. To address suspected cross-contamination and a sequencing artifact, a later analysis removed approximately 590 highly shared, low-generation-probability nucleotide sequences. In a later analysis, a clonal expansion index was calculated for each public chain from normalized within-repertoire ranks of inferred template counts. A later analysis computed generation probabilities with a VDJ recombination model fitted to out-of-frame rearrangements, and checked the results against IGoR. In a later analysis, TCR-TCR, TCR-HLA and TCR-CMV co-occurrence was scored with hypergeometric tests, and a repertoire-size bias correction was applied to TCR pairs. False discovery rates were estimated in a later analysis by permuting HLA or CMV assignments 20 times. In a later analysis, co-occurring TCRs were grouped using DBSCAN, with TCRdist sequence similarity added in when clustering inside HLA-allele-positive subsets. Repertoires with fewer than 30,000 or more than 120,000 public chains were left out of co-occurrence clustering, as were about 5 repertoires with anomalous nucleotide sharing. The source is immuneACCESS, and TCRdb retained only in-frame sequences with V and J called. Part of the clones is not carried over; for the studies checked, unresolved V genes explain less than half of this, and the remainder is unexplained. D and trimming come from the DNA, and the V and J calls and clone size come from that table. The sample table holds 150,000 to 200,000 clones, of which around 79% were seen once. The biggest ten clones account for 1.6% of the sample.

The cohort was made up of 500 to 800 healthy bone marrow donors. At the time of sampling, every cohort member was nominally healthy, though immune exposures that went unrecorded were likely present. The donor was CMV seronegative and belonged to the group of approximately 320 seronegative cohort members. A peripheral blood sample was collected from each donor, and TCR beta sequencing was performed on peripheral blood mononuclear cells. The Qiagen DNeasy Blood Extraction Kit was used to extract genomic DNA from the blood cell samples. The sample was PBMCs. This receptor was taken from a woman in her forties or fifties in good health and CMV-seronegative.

The CDR3 amino acid sequence is: CASSQVANYGYTF. The nucleotides read TGCGCCAGCAGCCAAGTAGCCAACTATGGCTACACCTTC. The receptor chain draws on TRBV4-3 and TRBJ1-2, with no confident D gene call. Per the germline V gene, LGHNA is the CDR1 and YSLEER is the CDR2. V is pared back by 1 base and J by 2 bases, with 5 bases lying between the germline termini. The CDR3, cysteine through phenylalanine, is 13 amino acids long. The sequence is cut down to CDR3 DNA, 39 bases in frame from base 1.